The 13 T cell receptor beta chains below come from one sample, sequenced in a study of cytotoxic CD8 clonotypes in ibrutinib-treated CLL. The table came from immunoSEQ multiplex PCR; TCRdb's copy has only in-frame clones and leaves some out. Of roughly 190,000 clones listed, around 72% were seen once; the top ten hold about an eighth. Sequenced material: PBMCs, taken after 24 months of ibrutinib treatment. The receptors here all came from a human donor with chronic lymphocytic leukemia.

The chain's CDR3 is CASSYTSADTIYF. CDR3 nucleotide sequence: TGTGCCAGCAGCTACACATCAGCGGACACCATATATTTT. This sequence joins TRBV7-9 and TRBJ1-3; D remains unclear. This CDR3 contains 13 residues. Germline V gene sequence: CDR1 SEHNR, CDR2 FQNEAQ (reference sequence). V was shortened by 4 bases and J by 8 bases, with 12 bases between the two germline ends. The variable domain in full, completed from reference TRBV7-9 and TRBJ1-3, reads DTGVSQNPRHKITKRGQNVTFRCDPISEHNRLYWYRQTLGQGPEFLTYFQNEAQLEKSRLLSDRFSAERPKGSFSTLEIQRTEQGDSAMYLCASSYTSADTIYFGEGSWLTVV.

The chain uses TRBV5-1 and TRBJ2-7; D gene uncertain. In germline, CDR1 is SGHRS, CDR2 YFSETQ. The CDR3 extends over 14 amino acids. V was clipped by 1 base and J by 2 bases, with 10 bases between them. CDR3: CASSLLGLTYEQYF. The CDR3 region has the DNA TGCGCCAGCAGCTTGCTAGGTTTAACCTACGAGCAGTACTTC.

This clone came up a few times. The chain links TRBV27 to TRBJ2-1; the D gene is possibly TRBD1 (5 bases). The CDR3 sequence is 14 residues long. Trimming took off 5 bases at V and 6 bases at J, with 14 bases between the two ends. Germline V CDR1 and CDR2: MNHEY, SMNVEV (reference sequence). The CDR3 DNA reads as TGTGCCAGCAGTCATGCAGGGAATAGCAATGAGCAGTTCTTC. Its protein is CASSHAGNSNEQFF.

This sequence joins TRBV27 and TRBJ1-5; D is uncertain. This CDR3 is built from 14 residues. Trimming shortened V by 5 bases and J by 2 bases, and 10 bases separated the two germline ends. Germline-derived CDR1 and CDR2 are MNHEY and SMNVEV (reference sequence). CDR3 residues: CASSPATGNQPQHF. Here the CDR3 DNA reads TGTGCCAGCAGTCCGGCGACGGGCAATCAGCCCCAGCATTTT.

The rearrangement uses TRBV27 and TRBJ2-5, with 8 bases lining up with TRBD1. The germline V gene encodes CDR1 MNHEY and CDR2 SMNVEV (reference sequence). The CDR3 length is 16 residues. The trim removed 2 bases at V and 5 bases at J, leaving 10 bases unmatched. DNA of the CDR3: TGTGCCAGCAGTTTAAGGACAGGGTGGGGGGCGGAGACCCAGTACTTC. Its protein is CASSLRTGWGAETQYF.

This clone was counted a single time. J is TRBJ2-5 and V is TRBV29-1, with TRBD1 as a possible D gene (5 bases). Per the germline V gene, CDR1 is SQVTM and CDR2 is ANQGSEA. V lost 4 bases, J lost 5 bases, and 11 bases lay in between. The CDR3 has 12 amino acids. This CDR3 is CSVGETVETQYF. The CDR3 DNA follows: TGCAGCGTTGGAGAGACAGTCGAGACCCAGTACTTC.

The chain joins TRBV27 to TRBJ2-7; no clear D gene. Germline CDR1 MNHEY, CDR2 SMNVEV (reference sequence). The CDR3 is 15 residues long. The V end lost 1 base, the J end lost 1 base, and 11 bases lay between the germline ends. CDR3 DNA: TGTGCCAGCAGTTTATTTGGAGACCCTTCCTACGAGCAGTACTTC. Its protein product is CASSLFGDPSYEQYF.

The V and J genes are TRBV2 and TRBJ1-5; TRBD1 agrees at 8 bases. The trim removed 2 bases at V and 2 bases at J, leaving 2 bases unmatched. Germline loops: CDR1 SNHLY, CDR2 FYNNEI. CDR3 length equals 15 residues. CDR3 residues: CASSEQGAGNQPQHF. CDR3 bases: TGTGCCAGCAGTGAACAGGGGGCGGGCAATCAGCCCCAGCATTTT.

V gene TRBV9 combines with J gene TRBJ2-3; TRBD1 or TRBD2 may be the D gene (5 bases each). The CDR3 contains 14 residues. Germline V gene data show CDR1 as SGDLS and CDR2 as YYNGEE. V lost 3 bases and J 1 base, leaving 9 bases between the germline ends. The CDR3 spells CASSEGPRTDTQYF. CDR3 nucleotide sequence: TGTGCCAGCAGCGAGGGACCCCGCACAGATACGCAGTATTTT.

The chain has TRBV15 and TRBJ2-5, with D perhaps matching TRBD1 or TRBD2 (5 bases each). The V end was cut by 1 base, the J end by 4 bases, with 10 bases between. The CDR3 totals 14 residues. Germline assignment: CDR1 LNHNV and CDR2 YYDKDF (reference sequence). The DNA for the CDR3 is TGTGCCACCAGCAGAGTTGAGAGGGGAGAGACCCAGTACTTC. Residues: CATSRVERGETQYF.

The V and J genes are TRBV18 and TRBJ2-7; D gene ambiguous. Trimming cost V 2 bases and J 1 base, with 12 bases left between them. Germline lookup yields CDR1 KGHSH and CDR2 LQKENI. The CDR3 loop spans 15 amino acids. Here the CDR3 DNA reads TGTGCCAGCTCACCAAATCCGGTATCTTCCTACGAGCAGTACTTC. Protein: CASSPNPVSSYEQYF.

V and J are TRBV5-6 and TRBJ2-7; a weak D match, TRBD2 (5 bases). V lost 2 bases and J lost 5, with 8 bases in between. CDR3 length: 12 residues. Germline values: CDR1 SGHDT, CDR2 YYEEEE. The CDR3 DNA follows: TGTGCCAGCAGCTTTGGAGCGGACGAGCAGTACTTC. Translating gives CASSFGADEQYF. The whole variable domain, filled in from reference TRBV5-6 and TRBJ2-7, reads DAGVTQSPTHLIKTRGQQVTLRCSPKSGHDTVSWYQQALGQGPQFIFQYYEEEERQRGNFPDRFSGHQFPNYSSELNVNALLLGDSALYLCASSFGADEQYFGPGTRLTVT.

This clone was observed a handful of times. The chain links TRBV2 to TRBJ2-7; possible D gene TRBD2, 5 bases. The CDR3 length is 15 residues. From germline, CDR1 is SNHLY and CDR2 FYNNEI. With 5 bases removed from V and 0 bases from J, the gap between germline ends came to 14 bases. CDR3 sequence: CASSRPSGSSYEQYF. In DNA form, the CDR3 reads TGTGCCAGCAGTCGGCCCAGCGGAAGCTCCTACGAGCAGTACTTC.